One and the same sample provided the 26 T cell receptor beta chains below, sequenced in a study of T cell responses to AZD1222 COVID-19 vaccine. The method was immunoSEQ multiplex PCR; TCRdb's version includes in-frame clones alone and lacks a portion of them. Here the sample spans about 140,000 clones, 80% to 90% being singletons. The starting material was peripheral blood, obtained on day 0 of AZD1222 vaccination. The receptors originated from an adult in good health.

The V gene is TRBV27, the J gene TRBJ2-3, with D perhaps matching TRBD2 (6 bases). Between the trimmed V and J ends, which lost 11 bases and 6 bases, there was a span of 15 bases. CDR3 length: 12 residues. From germline, CDR1 is MNHEY and CDR2 SMNVEV (reference sequence). CDR3 bases: TGTGCCGCGGGGCTACCCCCGGATACGCAGTATTTT. Amino acids: CAAGLPPDTQYF.

Note on this clone: Different DNA sequences within this sample yield the same CDR3. This rearrangement joins TRBV5-4 to TRBJ1-1; D may be TRBD1 (5 bases). The V gene lost 0 bases and the J gene lost 2 bases, with 8 bases spanning the gap. Germline V CDR1 and CDR2: SGHNT, YYREEE (reference sequence). The CDR3 spans 14 residues. CDR3 bases: TGTGCCAGCAGCTTGGCCGGGGGTAACACTGAAGCTTTCTTT. Protein: CASSLAGGNTEAFF.

This rearrangement joins TRBV6-5 to TRBJ2-1; D may be TRBD2 (6 bases). Trimming removed 3 bases at V and 0 bases at J, with 12 bases between. Germline loops: CDR1 MNHEY, CDR2 SVGAGI. The CDR3 runs 16 residues. This CDR3 is CASSYATRGSYNEQFF. For the CDR3, the DNA is TGTGCCAGCAGTTATGCGACTAGGGGCTCCTACAATGAGCAGTTCTTC.

CDR3 DNA: TGCAGCGCTCTACAGGTTAGCTCCTACGAGCAGTACTTC. Translating gives CSALQVSSYEQYF. This chain joins TRBV29-1 and TRBJ2-7; D possibly corresponds to TRBD1 (5 bases). The CDR3 has 13 amino acids. Germline V lookup: CDR1 SQVTM, CDR2 ANQGSEA. V was clipped by 7 bases and J by 0 bases, with 13 bases between them.

The chain joins TRBV6-5 to TRBJ1-6, with D unresolved. Trimming removed 0 bases from V and 13 bases from J, with 10 bases in between. Germline CDR1 is MNHEY and CDR2 is SVGAGI. The CDR3 contains 13 residues. The CDR3, as DNA: TGTGCCAGCAGTTACTCGATGGATCTCCCCCTCCACTTT. Its protein is CASSYSMDLPLHF.

The chain joins TRBV11-2 to TRBJ2-5; perhaps TRBD2 as D (5 bases). Trimming removed 5 bases at V and 5 bases at J, with 15 bases between. Germline CDR1 reads SGHAT; CDR2 reads FQNNGV. The CDR3 sequence is 14 residues long. The CDR3: CASSSTRAPETQYF. CDR3 bases: TGTGCCAGCAGCAGTACTAGGGCCCCCGAGACCCAGTACTTC.

The genes are TRBV27 and TRBJ2-5, with 16 bases identical to TRBD2. The CDR3 has 20 residues. Germline CDR1 MNHEY, CDR2 SMNVEV (reference sequence). The V segment lost 6 bases and the J segment 2 bases; nucleotides outside the gene matches: 15. CDR3 nucleotide sequence: TGTGCCAGCAGGAAAGTCTTGGGGACTAGCGGGAGGGTAACGCAAGAGACCCAGTACTTC. Its protein product is CASRKVLGTSGRVTQETQYF.

The count of this clone is one. The chain recombines TRBV20-1 with TRBJ2-5; D gene uncertain. The V end was cut by 6 bases, the J end by 5 bases, with 7 bases between. The CDR3 loop spans 10 amino acids. From germline, CDR1 is DFQATT and CDR2 SNEGSKA (reference sequence). CDR3 loop: CSAEVETQYF. The CDR3 DNA reads as TGCAGTGCAGAAGTTGAGACCCAGTACTTC.

The chain recombines TRBV10-3 with TRBJ2-3; 9 nucleotides agree with TRBD2. Germline assignment: CDR1 ENHRY and CDR2 SYGVKD. This CDR3 has 16 residues. V was pared by 11 bases and J by 2 bases, with 14 bases of the junction left unmatched. The CDR3 loop is CAVSQVGTSLTDTQYF. The CDR3 nucleotides are TGTGCCGTCTCTCAGGTGGGGACTAGCCTCACAGATACGCAGTATTTT.

This rearrangement joins TRBV7-9 to TRBJ1-1, with TRBD1 as a possible D gene (6 bases). CDR1 is SEHNR, CDR2 FQNEAQ, per germline (reference sequence). V was cut by 7 bases and J by 4 bases, with 19 bases left in between. The CDR3 extends over 15 amino acids. The chain's CDR3 is CASTLGHPGATEAFF. Here the CDR3 DNA reads TGTGCCAGCACCCTAGGGCATCCGGGGGCCACTGAAGCTTTCTTT.

This clone was observed a few times. The chain uses TRBV15 and TRBJ1-4, with a possible D match to TRBD1 (6 bases). The CDR3 is 15 residues long. V lost 0 bases and J lost 8, with 13 bases in between. CDR1 and CDR2 from the germline V gene are LNHNV and YYDKDF (reference sequence). The chain's CDR3 is CATSREGEGGEKLFF. The CDR3 bases are TGTGCCACCAGCAGAGAGGGAGAGGGGGGGGAAAAACTGTTTTTT.

The chain employs TRBV9 and TRBJ2-1; possible D gene TRBD2, 5 bases. This CDR3 is 19 amino acids long. Germline V gene sequence: CDR1 SGDLS, CDR2 YYNGEE. The V end was cut by 0 bases, the J end by 6 bases, with 25 bases between. Written as DNA, the CDR3 is TGTGCCAGCAGCGTAGGACTAAAAGGCAAATCAGAATGGGGCAATGAGCAGTTCTTC. Encoded protein: CASSVGLKGKSEWGNEQFF.

This chain links TRBV3-1 (or the pseudogene TRBV3-2) with TRBJ2-1, with D uncertain. CDR1 and CDR2 from the germline V gene are LGHDT and YNNKEL (reference sequence). Trimming shortened V by 5 bases and J by 6 bases, and 11 bases separated the two germline ends. CDR3 length equals 13 residues. The CDR3: CASSFNFGNEQFF. The CDR3 DNA reads TGTGCCAGCAGCTTTAACTTCGGCAATGAGCAGTTCTTC.

The J gene is TRBJ1-5, the V gene TRBV5-1, with unresolved D. Trimming left V 3 bases short and J 2 bases short, with 12 bases between. Germline values: CDR1 SGHRS, CDR2 YFSETQ. The CDR3 extends over 15 amino acids. CDR3 region: CASSYLPGRNQPQHF. For the CDR3, the DNA is TGCGCCAGCAGCTACCTTCCCGGGCGCAATCAGCCCCAGCATTTT. Together with reference TRBV5-1 and TRBJ1-5, the CDR3 gives the full variable domain: KAGVTQTPRYLIKTRGQQVTLSCSPISGHRSVSWYQQTPGQGLQFLFEYFSETQRNKGNFPGRFSGRQFSNSRSEMNVSTLELGDSALYLCASSYLPGRNQPQHFGDGTRLSIL.

This clone was picked up a small number of times. The chain has TRBV7-2 and TRBJ1-2, with unresolved D. CDR1 is SGHTA, CDR2 FQGNSA, per germline. The V end was cut by 5 bases, the J end by 7 bases, with 23 bases between. CDR3 length: 16 amino acids. CDR3: CASSLSSGLSSSGYTF. CDR3 nucleotides: TGTGCCAGCAGCCTGTCGTCGGGGTTATCGTCGTCTGGCTACACCTTC.

The chain employs TRBV3-1 (or the pseudogene TRBV3-2) and TRBJ1-1; a weak D match, TRBD1 (5 bases). Germline assignment: CDR1 LGHDT and CDR2 YNNKEL (reference sequence). This CDR3 is built from 14 residues. V was shortened by 8 bases and J by 0 bases, with 13 bases between the two germline ends. This CDR3 is CASVNRLMNTEAFF. CDR3 coding DNA: TGTGCCAGCGTAAACAGGTTAATGAACACTGAAGCTTTCTTT.

In this sample, this clone turned up once. CDR3 in amino acids: CASSLRDRGSGYTF. The CDR3 DNA reads as TGTGCCAGCAGCCTCCGGGACAGGGGGTCCGGCTACACCTTC. The V call is TRBV9, the J call TRBJ1-2; 11 positions match TRBD1. From germline, CDR1 is SGDLS and CDR2 YYNGEE. Trimming at V came to 4 bases and at J to 8 bases, leaving 7 bases not matched to a gene. The CDR3 is 14 amino acids.

Only a few counts were recorded for this clone. This chain joins TRBV6-5 and TRBJ1-3; no definite D call. V gave up 6 bases and J gave up 1 base, with 10 bases separating them. The CDR3 totals 14 residues. CDR1 and CDR2 from the germline V gene are MNHEY and SVGAGI. The CDR3 protein is CASSEDRSGNTIYF. The CDR3 bases are TGTGCCAGCAGCGAGGATCGTTCTGGAAACACCATATATTTT.

V is TRBV28 and J is TRBJ1-1; D is possibly TRBD1 (5 bases). The CDR3 sequence is 15 residues long. CDR1 and CDR2 from the germline V gene are MDHEN and SYDVKM. V gave up 4 bases and J gave up 3 bases, with 15 bases separating them. The CDR3 DNA sequence: TGTGCCAGCAGTTCCGTCTGGGGGATGCACACTGAAGCTTTCTTT. Its protein product is CASSSVWGMHTEAFF.

The rearrangement joins TRBV27 to TRBJ1-6; no firm D call. The CDR3 spans 17 residues. Deletions cut 6 bases from V and 5 bases from J, with 20 bases between. CDR1 MNHEY and CDR2 SMNVEV come from the germline V gene (reference sequence). The CDR3 sequence is CASRYGWAILNNSPLHF. Written as DNA, the CDR3 is TGTGCCAGCAGATATGGTTGGGCTATTCTCAATAATTCACCCCTCCACTTT.

The chain recombines TRBV15 with TRBJ1-5; maybe TRBD1 (6 bases). Germline lookup yields CDR1 LNHNV and CDR2 YYDKDF (reference sequence). With 5 bases removed from V and 0 bases from J, the gap between germline ends came to 17 bases. CDR3 length equals 17 residues. CDR3: CATSGRKTGNSNQPQHF. DNA of the CDR3: TGTGCCACCAGCGGAAGAAAGACAGGCAATAGCAATCAGCCCCAGCATTTT.

This chain connects TRBV21-1 to TRBJ1-2. TRBV21-1 is shown as a pseudogene. The CDR3 is 15 amino acids. CDR3 nucleotide sequence: TGTGCCAGCAGCAAAAACGGGGGAGCGGACTATGGCTACACCTTC. Translation gives CASSKNGGADYGYTF.

This clone has only a few counts. The rearrangement uses TRBV2 and TRBJ2-1; 9 nucleotides align to TRBD2. Germline V gene data show CDR1 as SNHLY and CDR2 as FYNNEI. The CDR3 length is 14 residues. Trimming cost V 1 base and J 8 bases; bases outside gene matches: 3. As DNA, the CDR3 is TGTGCCAGCAGTGAAGGACTAGCGGTCTATGAGCAGTTCTTC. Translated, it gives CASSEGLAVYEQFF.

The V gene is TRBV30, the J gene TRBJ1-1; D call uncertain. The CDR3 contains 10 residues. With 5 bases removed from V and 4 bases from J, the gap between germline ends came to 5 bases. The germline V gene encodes CDR1 GTSNPN and CDR2 SVGIG (reference sequence). The CDR3 sequence is CAWEVTEAFF. CDR3 DNA: TGTGCCTGGGAGGTCACTGAAGCTTTCTTT.

V and J are TRBV24-1 and TRBJ1-5, with TRBD1 matching 8 bases. Germline lookup yields CDR1 KGHDR and CDR2 SFDVKD. Trimming at V came to 4 bases and at J to 6 bases, leaving 10 bases not matched to a gene. The length of the CDR3 is 16 residues. The CDR3 region has the DNA TGTGCCACCAGTGACAATGACAGGGGTTGGTTTCAGCCCCAGCATTTT. Its translation: CATSDNDRGWFQPQHF.

This chain connects TRBV4-3 to TRBJ1-5, with a possible D match to TRBD1 (6 bases). The CDR3 has 16 amino acids. Germline V CDR1 and CDR2: LGHNA, YSLEER. Trimming stripped 3 bases from V and 3 bases from J, with 15 bases between. CDR3: CASSQVLGGHNQPQHF. Written as DNA, the CDR3 is TGCGCCAGCAGCCAGGTTTTAGGGGGGCACAATCAGCCCCAGCATTTT.